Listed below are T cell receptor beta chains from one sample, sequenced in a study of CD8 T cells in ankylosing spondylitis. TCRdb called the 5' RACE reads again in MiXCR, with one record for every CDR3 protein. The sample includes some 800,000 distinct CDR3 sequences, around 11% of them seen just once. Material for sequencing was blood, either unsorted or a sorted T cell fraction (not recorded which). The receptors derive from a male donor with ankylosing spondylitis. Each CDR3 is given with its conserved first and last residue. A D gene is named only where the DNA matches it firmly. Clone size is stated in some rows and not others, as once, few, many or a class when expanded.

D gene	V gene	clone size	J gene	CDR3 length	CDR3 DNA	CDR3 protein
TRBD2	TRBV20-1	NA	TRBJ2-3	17	TGCAGTGCTTCAGGGCTAGCGGTAGGCGCTAGCACAGATACGCAGTATTTT	CSASGLAVGASTDTQYF
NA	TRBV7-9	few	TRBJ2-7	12	TGTGCCAGCAGCTCTTCGGAATTCGAGCAGTACTTC	CASSSSEFEQYF
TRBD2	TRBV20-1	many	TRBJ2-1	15	TGCAGTGCTAGAGGTCGGACTAGCGGGCGGTCGGAGGAGTTCTTC	CSARGRTSGRSEEFF
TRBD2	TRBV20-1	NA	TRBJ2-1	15	TGCAGTGCCACGGGACTACAGCGGACCTACAATGAGCAGTTCTTC	CSATGLQRTYNEQFF
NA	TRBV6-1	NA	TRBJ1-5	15	TGTGCCGCTACACACGGGGATTTTGGCAATCAGCCCCAGCATTTT	CAATHGDFGNQPQHF
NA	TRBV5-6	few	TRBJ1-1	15	TGTGCCAGCAGCTTGACAGGAGGGAAACTCACTGAAGCTTTCTTT	CASSLTGGKLTEAFF
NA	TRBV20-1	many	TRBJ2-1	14	TGCAGTGCTAGAGGCTGGGCCTCCTACAATGAGCAGTTCTTC	CSARGWASYNEQFF
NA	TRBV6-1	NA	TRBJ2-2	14	TGTGCCAGCAGGAGACTCAGGGGTATCGGGGAGCTGTTTTTT	CASRRLRGIGELFF
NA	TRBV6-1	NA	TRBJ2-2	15	TGTGCCAGCAGTGATTTAGGGCCAAGCACCGGGGAGCTGTTTTTT	CASSDLGPSTGELFF
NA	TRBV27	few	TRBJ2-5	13	TGTGCCAGCAGTTTTTGGCGAGGGGAGACCCAGTACTTC	CASSFWRGETQYF
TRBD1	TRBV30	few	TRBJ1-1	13	TGTGCCTGGAGCCTGAACAGGGGCACTGAAGCTTTCTTT	CAWSLNRGTEAFF
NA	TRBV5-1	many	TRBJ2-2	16	TGCGCCAGCAGCTTGCCCAGCGGAGGAGGGACCGGGGAGCTGTTTTTT	CASSLPSGGGTGELFF
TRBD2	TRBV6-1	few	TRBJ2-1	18	TGTGCCAGCAGCAAAGCCCGCCGACTAGCGGGGGGGTACAATGAGCAGTTCTTC	CASSKARRLAGGYNEQFF
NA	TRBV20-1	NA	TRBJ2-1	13	TGCAGTGCTCGCCTAGGGCCCTACAATGAGCAGTTCTTC	CSARLGPYNEQFF
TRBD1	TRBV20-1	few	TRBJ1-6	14	TGCAGTGCTAGGCCCGGGACAGGGAATTCACCCCTCCACTTT	CSARPGTGNSPLHF
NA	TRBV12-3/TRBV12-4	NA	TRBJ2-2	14	TGTGCCAGCAGTTTGAGCCACCCCCGAGGGGAGCTGTTTTTT	CASSLSHPRGELFF
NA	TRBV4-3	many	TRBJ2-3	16	TGCGCCAGCAGCCAACAACCGGGACCTAGCACAGATACGCAGTATTTT	CASSQQPGPSTDTQYF
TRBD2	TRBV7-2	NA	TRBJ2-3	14	TGTGCCATCACGACTAGCTCTAGCACAGATACGCAGTATTTT	CAITTSSSTDTQYF
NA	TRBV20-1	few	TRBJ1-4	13	TGCAGTGGGGGGCGCAGGACTAATGAAAAACTGTTTTTT	CSGGRRTNEKLFF
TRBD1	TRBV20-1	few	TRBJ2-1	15	TGCAGTGCTAGAGATTTCCTAAGGACAGGGGGTGAGCAGTTCTTC	CSARDFLRTGGEQFF
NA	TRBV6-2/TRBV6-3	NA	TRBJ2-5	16	TGTGCCAGCAGTTACGGCCGGGGAAACCGTCAAGAGACCCAGTACTTC	CASSYGRGNRQETQYF
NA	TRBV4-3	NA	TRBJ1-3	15	TGCGCCAGCAGCTTACAGTGGGGCGATGGAAACACCATATATTTT	CASSLQWGDGNTIYF
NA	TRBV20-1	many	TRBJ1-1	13	TGCAGTGCTGAACTCGGGGGGGGCACTGAAGCTTTCTTT	CSAELGGGTEAFF
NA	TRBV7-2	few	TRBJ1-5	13	TGTGCCAGCAGCCACCCAAGGGGTCAGCCCCAGCATTTT	CASSHPRGQPQHF
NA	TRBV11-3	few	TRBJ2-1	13	TGTGCCAGCAGCCGGCAGGGGAACAATGAGCAGTTCTTC	CASSRQGNNEQFF
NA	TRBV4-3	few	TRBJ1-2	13	TGCGCCAGCAGCCCACATACTAACTATGGCTACACCTTC	CASSPHTNYGYTF
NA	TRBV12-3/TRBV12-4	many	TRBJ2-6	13	TGTGCCAGCAGTTTAGGGTCACGACAGGTTCTGACTTTC	CASSLGSRQVLTF
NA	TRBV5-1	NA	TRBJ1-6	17	TGCGCCAGCAGCTTTTATGGGGTATCGACCTATAATTCACCCCTCCACTTT	CASSFYGVSTYNSPLHF
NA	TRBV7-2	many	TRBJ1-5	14	TGTGCCAGCAGCGAGGGAGGGGGGAATCAGCCCCAGCATTTT	CASSEGGGNQPQHF
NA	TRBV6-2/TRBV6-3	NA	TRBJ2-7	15	TGTGCCAGCAGTTACCAGGGGTTGGTCTCCTACGAGCAGTACTTC	CASSYQGLVSYEQYF
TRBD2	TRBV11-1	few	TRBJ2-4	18	TGTGCCAGCAGACCTGGACTAGCGGGACCAAGGGCCAAAAACATTCAGTACTTC	CASRPGLAGPRAKNIQYF
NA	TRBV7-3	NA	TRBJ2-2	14	TGTGCCAGCAGCTACCTCCTAGACACCGGGGAGCTGTTTTTT	CASSYLLDTGELFF
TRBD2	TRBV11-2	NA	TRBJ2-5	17	TGTGCCAGCAGCTCACTAGCACACTTGGGGGGGGTGGGGACCCAGTACTTC	CASSSLAHLGGVGTQYF
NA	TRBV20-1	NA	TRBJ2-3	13	TGCAGTGACTCGCCGGGGATCACAGATACGCAGTATTTT	CSDSPGITDTQYF
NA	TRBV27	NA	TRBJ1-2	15	TGTGCCAGCAGGCCCTTCATGGGACGGTACTATGGCTACACCTTC	CASRPFMGRYYGYTF
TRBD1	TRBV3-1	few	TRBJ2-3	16	TGTGCCAGCAGCCCAGACCGGGACAGTAGCACAGATACGCAGTATTTT	CASSPDRDSSTDTQYF
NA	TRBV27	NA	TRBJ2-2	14	TGTGCCAGCAGTTTATGGTCTAAAACCGGGGAGCTGTTTTTT	CASSLWSKTGELFF
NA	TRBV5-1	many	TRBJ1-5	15	TGCGCCAGCAGCTTGGGTCCGGGGAACAATCAGCCCCAGCATTTT	CASSLGPGNNQPQHF
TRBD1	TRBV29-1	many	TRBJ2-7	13	TGCAGCATCCGACAGGGGGCAGGTTACGAGCAGTACTTC	CSIRQGAGYEQYF
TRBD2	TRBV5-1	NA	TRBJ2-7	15	TGCGCCAGCAGCGCGGGACTAGCGGAAGCCTACGAGCAGTACTTC	CASSAGLAEAYEQYF
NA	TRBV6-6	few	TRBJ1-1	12	TGTGCCAGCAGCGGACACTACACTGAAGCTTTCTTT	CASSGHYTEAFF
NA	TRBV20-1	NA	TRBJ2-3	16	TGCAGTGCTCCCAACCTGCGGGGGGGGACAGGAGATACGCAGTATTTT	CSAPNLRGGTGDTQYF
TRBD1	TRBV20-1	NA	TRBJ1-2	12	TGCAGTGCTTACGGACAGGGGGAAGGCTACACCTTC	CSAYGQGEGYTF
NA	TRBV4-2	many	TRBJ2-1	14	TGTGCCAGCAGCCAAATAGGAGGGCACACTGAGCAGTTCTTC	CASSQIGGHTEQFF
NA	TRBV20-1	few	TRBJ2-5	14	TGCAGTGCCCCAGATCCTCAGTCTCAAGAGACCCAGTACTTC	CSAPDPQSQETQYF
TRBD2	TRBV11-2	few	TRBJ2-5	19	TGTGCCAGCAGCACCATAGCGTCTAGCGGGGGGGCCGGCGGTGAGACCCAGTACTTC	CASSTIASSGGAGGETQYF
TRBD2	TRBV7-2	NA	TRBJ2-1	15	TGTGCCAGCAGCTTAGTTGGGACTAGCGGTCCCGAGCAGTTCTTC	CASSLVGTSGPEQFF
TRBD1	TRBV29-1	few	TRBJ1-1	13	TGCAGCGTCGGACAGGAGTTTAGGACTGAAGCTTTCTTT	CSVGQEFRTEAFF